The clone carrying this TCR beta chain was detected only a few times. Its target is not known. Following culture for about 11 days, CD4+ T cells were isolated. All participants had two doses of either the BNT162b2 or mRNA-1273 vaccine. This CDR3 has 14 amino acids. The V gene's germline CDR1 is LGHDT and CDR2 YNNKEL (reference sequence). Trimming took off 1 base at V and 5 bases at J, with 6 bases between the two ends. These data belong to a study of vaccination effects on CD4 cells after COVID-19. Across the study: The second dose preceded post-vaccine samples by a median of 72 days.

Clones were read by immunoSEQ multiplex PCR, and TCRdb kept only the in-frame ones, dropping some. The data contain more than 60,000 clones, around two thirds of them singletons. The clonotype comes from a human donor who received a COVID-19 vaccine. The V call is TRBV3-1 (or the pseudogene TRBV3-2), the J call TRBJ1-6; D not certain. The sample in question was CD4+ T cells from PBMCs cultured without peptide, obtained after COVID-19 vaccination. CDR3 bases: TGTGCCAGCAGCCAAGGGGTCCATAATTCACCCCTCCACTTT. It is translated as CASSQGVHNSPLHF.